One sample yielded the 4 T cell receptor beta chains listed below, sequenced in a study of blood T cell repertoires in COVID-19. Assay used: immunoSEQ multiplex PCR; TCRdb lists only in-frame clones, some missing. The data contain about 360,000 clones, around nine tenths of them singletons. Sequencing was done on a sample of peripheral blood. These receptor sequences come from a human donor in a cohort sampled during active COVID-19.

The chain has TRBV7-2 and TRBJ1-5, with D possibly matching TRBD1 (5 bases). Germline CDR1 reads SGHTA; CDR2 reads FQGNSA. The CDR3 is 16 amino acids. The V end lost 1 base, the J end lost 1 base, and 11 bases lay between the germline ends. CDR3 region: CASSLVGGGSNQPQHF. CDR3 DNA sequence: TGTGCCAGCAGCTTAGTGGGGGGAGGGAGCAATCAGCCCCAGCATTTT.

V usage is TRBV6-1 and J usage is TRBJ1-6; weak D call: TRBD1 (5 bases). Germline V lookup: CDR1 MNHNS, CDR2 SASEGT. CDR3 size: 15 residues. V dropped 3 bases and J dropped 9 bases, with 15 bases sitting between them. As DNA, the CDR3 is TGTGCCAGCAGTGATTACCAGGGAATAGGTTCACCCCTCCACTTT. The encoded protein is CASSDYQGIGSPLHF.

V and J are TRBV19 and TRBJ1-2, with a weak D call TRBD1 (6 bases). Germline V gives CDR1 LNHDA, CDR2 SQIVND (reference sequence). The CDR3 contains 16 residues. V was cut by 5 bases and J by 4 bases, with 20 bases left in between. The CDR3 protein is CASSPLGRGSGYGYTF. The DNA of the CDR3 is TGTGCCAGTAGTCCGCTTGGGAGGGGGAGCGGCTATGGCTACACCTTC.

The chain combines TRBV9 with TRBJ2-3; 7 bases map to TRBD2. The V gene's germline CDR1 is SGDLS and CDR2 YYNGEE. V was pared by 3 bases and J by 3 bases, with 7 bases of the junction left unmatched. This CDR3 is built from 15 residues. This CDR3 is CASSADGGLTDTQYF. The CDR3 region has the DNA TGTGCCAGCAGCGCGGATGGGGGACTAACAGATACGCAGTATTTT.